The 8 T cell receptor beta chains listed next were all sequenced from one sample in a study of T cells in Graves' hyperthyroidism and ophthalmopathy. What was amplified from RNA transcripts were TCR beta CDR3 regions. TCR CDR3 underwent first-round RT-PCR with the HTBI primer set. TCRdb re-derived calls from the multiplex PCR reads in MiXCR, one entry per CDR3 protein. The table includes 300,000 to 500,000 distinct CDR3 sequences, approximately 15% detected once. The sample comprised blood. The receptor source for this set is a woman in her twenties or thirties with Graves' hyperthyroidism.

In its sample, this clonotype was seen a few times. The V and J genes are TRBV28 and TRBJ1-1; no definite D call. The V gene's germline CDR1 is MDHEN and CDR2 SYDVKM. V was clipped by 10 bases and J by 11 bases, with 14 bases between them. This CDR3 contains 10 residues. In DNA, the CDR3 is TGTGCCACCGAATGGGGATCGGCTTTCTTT. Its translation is CATEWGSAFF.

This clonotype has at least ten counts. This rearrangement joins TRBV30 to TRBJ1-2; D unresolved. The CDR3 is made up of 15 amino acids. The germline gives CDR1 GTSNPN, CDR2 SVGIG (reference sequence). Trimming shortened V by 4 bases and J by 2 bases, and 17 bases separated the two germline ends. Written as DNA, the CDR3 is TGTGCCTGGATATTTGGCAGAGCTAACAACTATGGCTACACCTTC. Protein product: CAWIFGRANNYGYTF. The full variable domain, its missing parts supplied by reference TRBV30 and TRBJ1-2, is SQTIHQWPATLVQPVGSPLSLECTVEGTSNPNLYWYRQAAGRGLQLLFYSVGIGQISSEVPQNLSASRPQDRQFILSSKKLLLSDSGFYLCAWIFGRANNYGYTFGSGTRLTVV.

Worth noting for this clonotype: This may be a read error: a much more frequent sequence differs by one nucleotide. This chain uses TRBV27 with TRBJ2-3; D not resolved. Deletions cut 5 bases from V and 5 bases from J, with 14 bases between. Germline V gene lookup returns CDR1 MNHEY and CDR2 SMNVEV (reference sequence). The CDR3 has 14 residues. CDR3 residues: CASSPFKMVDTQYF. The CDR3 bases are TGTGCCAGCAGTCCGTTTAAGATGGTAGATACGCAGTATTTT.

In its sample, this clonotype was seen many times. For the CDR3, the DNA is TGTGCCAGCAGTTGGGTTAGCGGGAGCCCTTTCTACGAGCAGTACTTC. It yields the protein CASSWVSGSPFYEQYF. The rearrangement joins TRBV12-3 or TRBV12-4 to TRBJ2-7, with 9 nucleotides matching TRBD2. The length of the CDR3 is 16 residues. V lost 4 bases, J lost 3 bases, and 10 bases stayed unmatched.

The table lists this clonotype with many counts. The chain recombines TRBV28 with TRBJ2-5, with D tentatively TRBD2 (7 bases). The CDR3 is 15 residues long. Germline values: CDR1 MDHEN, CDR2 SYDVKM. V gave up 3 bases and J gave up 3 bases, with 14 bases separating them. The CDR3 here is CASSLGGGRKETQYF. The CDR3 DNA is TGTGCCAGCAGTTTGGGAGGGGGACGGAAAGAGACCCAGTACTTC.

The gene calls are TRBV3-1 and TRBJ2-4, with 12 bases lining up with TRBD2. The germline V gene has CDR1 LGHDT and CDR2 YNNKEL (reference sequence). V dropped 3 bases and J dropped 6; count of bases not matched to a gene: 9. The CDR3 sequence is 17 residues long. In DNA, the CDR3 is TGTGCCAGCAGCCAGGAAAGACTAGCGGGAGACTTAAACATTCAGTACTTC. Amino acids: CASSQERLAGDLNIQYF. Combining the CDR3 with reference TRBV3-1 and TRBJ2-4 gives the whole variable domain DTAVSQTPKYLVTQMGNDKSIKCEQNLGHDTMYWYKQDSKKFLKIMFSYNNKELIINETVPNRFSPKSPDKAHLNLHINSLELGDSAVYFCASSQERLAGDLNIQYFGAGTRLSVL.

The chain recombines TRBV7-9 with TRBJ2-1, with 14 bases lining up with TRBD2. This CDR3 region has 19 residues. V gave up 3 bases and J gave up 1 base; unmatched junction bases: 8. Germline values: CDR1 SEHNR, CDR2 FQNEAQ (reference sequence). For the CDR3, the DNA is TGTGCCAGCAGCTTGCAGACCGGGACTAGCGGGAGTTCCTACAATGAGCAGTTCTTC. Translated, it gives CASSLQTGTSGSSYNEQFF.

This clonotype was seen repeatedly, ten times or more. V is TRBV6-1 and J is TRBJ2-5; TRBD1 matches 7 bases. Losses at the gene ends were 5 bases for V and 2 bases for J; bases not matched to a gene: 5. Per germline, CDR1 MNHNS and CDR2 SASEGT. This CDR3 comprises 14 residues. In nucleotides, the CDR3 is TGTGCCAGCAGTCGACAGGGTGAGCAAGAGACCCAGTACTTC. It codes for CASSRQGEQETQYF.